The entry below describes one T cell receptor beta chain. The sample is drawn from a study of blood T cell repertoires in COVID-19. Study-level information: From the United States, Italy and Spain came samples of acute and convalescent COVID-19.

Only in-frame clones appear in the TCRdb table, and some are missing; sequencing was by immunoSEQ multiplex PCR. The sample has approximately 50,000 clones; just over 90% are singletons. Between the trimmed V and J ends, which lost 0 bases and 1 base, there was a span of 7 bases. This CDR3 has 14 residues. The germline V gene encodes CDR1 LNHNV and CDR2 YYDKDF (reference sequence). The chain uses TRBV15 and TRBJ2-7; D remains unclear. Sequencing used peripheral blood. The TCR comes from a man between 40 and 49 years old with acute or convalescent COVID-19. The CDR3 sequence: CATSREPRSYEQYF. CDR3 coding DNA: TGTGCCACCAGCAGAGAGCCGCGGTCCTACGAGCAGTACTTC.